What follows are 13 T cell receptor beta chains derived from one specimen sequenced in a study of control samples from healthy donors and cancer patients. Clones were sequenced by immunoSEQ multiplex PCR, and TCRdb holds only the in-frame ones, with some missing. The table records 150,000 or so clones, 93% of them present only once. The sample consisted of blood. The receptors shown here come from a man between 18 and 29 years old in good health.

In nucleotides, the CDR3 is TGTGCCAGCAGTCCCCTTCAGGCAGCCGATAGCAATCAGCCCCAGCATTTT. Protein: CASSPLQAADSNQPQHF. This chain joins TRBV28 and TRBJ1-5; D remains unclear. Trimming removed 5 bases at V and 0 bases at J, with 17 bases between. Germline CDR1 MDHEN, CDR2 SYDVKM. This CDR3 has 17 residues.

The rearrangement links TRBV6-5 to TRBJ2-1; 14 nucleotides align to TRBD2. V trimming: 8 bases; J trimming: 6 bases; junction bases outside the gene matches: 6. Per germline, CDR1 MNHEY and CDR2 SVGAGI. CDR3 size: 15 residues. In DNA, the CDR3 is TGTGCCAGCTCCCCTGGGACTAGCGGGAGCAATGAGCAGTTCTTC. Amino acid sequence: CASSPGTSGSNEQFF.

The chain couples TRBV11-2 to TRBJ1-2; the match to TRBD1 covers 7 bases. J lost 1 base, V lost 3 bases, and 8 bases had no gene match. CDR1 is SGHAT and CDR2 is FQNNGV in the germline V gene. The length of the CDR3 is 16 residues. CDR3 sequence: CASSFSPQGVNYGYTF. The CDR3 nucleotides read TGTGCCAGCAGCTTTTCTCCCCAGGGGGTTAACTATGGCTACACCTTC.

DNA of the CDR3: TGCGCCAGCAGCTTGGTTGACGAGCAGTACTTC. This sequence encodes CASSLVDEQYF. The chain has TRBV5-1 and TRBJ2-7, with D hard to call. V dropped 0 bases and J dropped 5 bases, with 3 bases sitting between them. The CDR3 covers 11 residues. Germline V gene data show CDR1 as SGHRS and CDR2 as YFSETQ.

The chain links TRBV2 to TRBJ2-7; 9 nucleotides match TRBD1. Germline assignment: CDR1 SNHLY and CDR2 FYNNEI. There are 14 residues in the CDR3. The V and J ends lost 9 bases and 1 base, in that order; junction bases with no gene match: 7. The CDR3 here is CASPAGTGSYEQYF. CDR3 in DNA: TGTGCCAGTCCCGCCGGGACAGGGTCCTACGAGCAGTACTTC.

The chain joins TRBV27 to TRBJ2-2; D unclear. V was cut by 1 base and J by 2 bases, with 2 bases left in between. CDR3 length equals 13 residues. Germline CDR1 reads MNHEY; CDR2 reads SMNVEV (reference sequence). The CDR3 DNA follows: TGTGCCAGCAGTTTATTCAACACCGGGGAGCTGTTTTTT. Residues: CASSLFNTGELFF.

The chain is built from TRBV19 and TRBJ1-6, with D maybe TRBD1 (6 bases). V shed 3 bases and J shed 9 bases, with 18 bases lying between them. The CDR3 totals 16 residues. Germline V gene data show CDR1 as LNHDA and CDR2 as SQIVND (reference sequence). CDR3: CASSMRGIFLGSPLHF. In DNA, the CDR3 is TGTGCCAGTAGTATGAGGGGGATTTTTCTGGGTTCACCCCTCCACTTT.

The V gene is TRBV21-1, the J gene TRBJ1-3; TRBD1, the table's D call, lacks a check against the DNA. TRBV21-1 counts as a pseudogene. This CDR3 contains 15 residues. DNA of the CDR3: TGTGCCAGCAGCAATGACAGGGACTCTGGAAACACCATATATTTT. Its protein is CASSNDRDSGNTIYF.

The V gene is TRBV27, the J gene TRBJ1-1; D remains unclear. Germline V lookup: CDR1 MNHEY, CDR2 SMNVEV (reference sequence). This CDR3 contains 15 residues. V was shortened by 6 bases and J by 1 base, with 15 bases between the two germline ends. CDR3 in DNA: TGTGCCAGCAGCGGCCAGCGGCTTTGGAACACTGAAGCTTTCTTT. It codes for CASSGQRLWNTEAFF.

The V and J genes are TRBV2 and TRBJ2-1, with D tentatively TRBD1 (6 bases). V gave up 6 bases and J gave up 9 bases, with 9 bases separating them. Germline V lookup: CDR1 SNHLY, CDR2 FYNNEI. This CDR3 region has 11 residues. CDR3 bases: TGTGCCAGCAGGAGGACAGTTGAGCAGTTCTTC. Its protein product is CASRRTVEQFF.

J is TRBJ2-1 and V is TRBV19, with D perhaps TRBD1 (6 bases). With 3 bases removed from V and 10 bases from J, the gap between germline ends came to 19 bases. This CDR3 contains 15 residues. Germline values: CDR1 LNHDA, CDR2 SQIVND (reference sequence). The CDR3 here is CASSIRGPPGGEQFF. The CDR3 DNA reads as TGTGCCAGTAGTATCCGGGGACCCCCTGGGGGCGAGCAGTTCTTC.

The chain has TRBV5-1 and TRBJ2-5; D not certain. The V gene's germline CDR1 is SGHRS and CDR2 YFSETQ. The CDR3 totals 15 residues. The V and J ends lost 0 bases and 0 bases respectively, with 9 bases between them. CDR3 nucleotides: TGCGCCAGCAGCTTGGCCCGGCAGAACCAAGAGACCCAGTACTTC. Translated: CASSLARQNQETQYF. Variable domain in full (rest from reference TRBV5-1 and TRBJ2-5): KAGVTQTPRYLIKTRGQQVTLSCSPISGHRSVSWYQQTPGQGLQFLFEYFSETQRNKGNFPGRFSGRQFSNSRSEMNVSTLELGDSALYLCASSLARQNQETQYFGPGTRLLVL.

The V gene is TRBV5-1, the J gene TRBJ1-1; D not resolved. V lost 5 bases and J lost 3, with 11 bases in between. Germline assignment: CDR1 SGHRS and CDR2 YFSETQ. This CDR3 region has 13 residues. CDR3 coding DNA: TGCGCCAGCAGTCAAGGCAGCTACACTGAAGCTTTCTTT. Encoded protein: CASSQGSYTEAFF.